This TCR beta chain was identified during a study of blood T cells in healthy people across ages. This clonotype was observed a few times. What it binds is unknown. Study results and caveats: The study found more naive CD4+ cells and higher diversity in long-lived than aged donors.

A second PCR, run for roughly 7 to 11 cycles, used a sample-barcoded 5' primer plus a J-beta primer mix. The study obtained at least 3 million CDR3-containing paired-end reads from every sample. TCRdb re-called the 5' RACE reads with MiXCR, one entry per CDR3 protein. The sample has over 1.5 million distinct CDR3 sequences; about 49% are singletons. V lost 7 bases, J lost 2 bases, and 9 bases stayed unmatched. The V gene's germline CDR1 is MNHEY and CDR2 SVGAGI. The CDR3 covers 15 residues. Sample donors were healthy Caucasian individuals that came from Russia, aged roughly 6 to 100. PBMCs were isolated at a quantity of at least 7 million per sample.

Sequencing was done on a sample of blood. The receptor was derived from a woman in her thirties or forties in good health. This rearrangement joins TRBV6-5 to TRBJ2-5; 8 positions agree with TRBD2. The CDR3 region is CASKSQAGGQETQYF. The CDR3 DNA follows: TGTGCCAGCAAGTCGCAGGCGGGGGGACAAGAGACCCAGTACTTC.